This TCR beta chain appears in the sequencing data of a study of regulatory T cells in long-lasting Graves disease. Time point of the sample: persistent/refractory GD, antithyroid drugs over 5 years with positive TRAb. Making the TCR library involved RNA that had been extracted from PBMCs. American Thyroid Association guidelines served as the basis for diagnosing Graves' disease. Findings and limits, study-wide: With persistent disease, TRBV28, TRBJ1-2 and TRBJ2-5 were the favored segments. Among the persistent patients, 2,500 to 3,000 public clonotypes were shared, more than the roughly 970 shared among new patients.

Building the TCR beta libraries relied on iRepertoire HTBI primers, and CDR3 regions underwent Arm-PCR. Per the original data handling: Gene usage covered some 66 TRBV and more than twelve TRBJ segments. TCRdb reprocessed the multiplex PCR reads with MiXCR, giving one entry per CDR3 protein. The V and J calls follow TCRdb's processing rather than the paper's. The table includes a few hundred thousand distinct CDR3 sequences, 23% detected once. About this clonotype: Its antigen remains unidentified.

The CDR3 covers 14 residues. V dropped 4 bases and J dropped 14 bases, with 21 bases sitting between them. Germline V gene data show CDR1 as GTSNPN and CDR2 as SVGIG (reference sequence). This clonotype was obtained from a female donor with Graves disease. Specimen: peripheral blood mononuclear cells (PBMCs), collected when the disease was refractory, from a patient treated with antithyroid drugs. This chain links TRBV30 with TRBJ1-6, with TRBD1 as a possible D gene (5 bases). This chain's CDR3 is CAWKPGPPVRSLHF. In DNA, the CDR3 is TGTGCCTGGAAGCCGGGACCGCCAGTTCGTTCCCTCCACTTT.